What follows are 12 T cell receptor beta chains derived from one specimen sequenced in a study of cytomegalovirus exposure and HLA in healthy donors listed by TCRdb under 2017. Receptor libraries were prepared by the immunoSEQ multiplex PCR assay. The multiplex PCR relied on a mix of 60 forward primers for TCR Vbeta segments and 13 reverse primers for TCR Jbeta segments. What TCRdb holds here is the immuneACCESS table cut down to in-frame rearrangements. Part of the clones is not present; checked against another copy, under half of the missing clones reflect an unresolved V gene, and the others are unexplained. This sample lists approximately 180,000 clones; around 90% were detected once. Of the sample, around 1.5% is held by the ten largest clones. The material sequenced was PBMCs. These receptors all stem from a woman aged 18-30 years in good health and CMV-seronegative.

The rearrangement links TRBV6-5 to TRBJ1-2, with 8 bases matching TRBD1. V was clipped by 2 bases and J by 6 bases; unmatched bases: 8. This CDR3 is built from 15 residues. The germline CDR1 and CDR2 sequences are MNHEY and SVGAGI. The CDR3 reads CASSYIGRGLDGYTF. The CDR3 DNA reads TGTGCCAGCAGTTACATTGGCAGGGGGCTCGATGGCTACACCTTC.

The V gene is TRBV7-8, the J gene TRBJ2-3, with TRBD2 matching over 7 bases. The CDR3 contains 14 residues. CDR1 SGHVS and CDR2 FQNEAQ come from the germline V gene. J gave up 3 bases and V 7 bases, and 7 bases lay outside the gene matches. CDR3 in DNA: TGTGCCAGCACCCTCGCGGGAGAAACAGATACGCAGTATTTT. Translating it yields CASTLAGETDTQYF.

The V and J genes are TRBV7-6 and TRBJ1-4; the D gene is possibly TRBD1 (5 bases). The CDR3 has 13 amino acids. Germline-derived CDR1 and CDR2 are SGHVS and FNYEAQ. V lost 2 bases and J 6 bases, leaving 7 bases between the germline ends. DNA for the CDR3: TGTGCCAGCAGCTTATCAGGGCATGAAAAACTGTTTTTT. It codes for CASSLSGHEKLFF.

The V call is TRBV30, the J call TRBJ2-7; D remains ambiguous. Germline loops: CDR1 GTSNPN, CDR2 SVGIG (reference sequence). V was cut by 1 base and J by 3 bases, with 7 bases left in between. CDR3 length: 12 residues. The CDR3 loop is CAWSESYYEQYF. The DNA for the CDR3 is TGTGCCTGGAGTGAGTCCTACTACGAGCAGTACTTC.

The chain recombines TRBV27 with TRBJ1-2, with 8 bases identical to TRBD1. V was pared by 10 bases and J by 0 bases, with 13 bases of the junction left unmatched. The CDR3 contains 16 residues. The germline gives CDR1 MNHEY, CDR2 SMNVEV (reference sequence). The CDR3 region has the DNA TGTGCCACCGCAAGGCAGGGGGCATGGGCTAACTATGGCTACACCTTC. Its protein product is CATARQGAWANYGYTF.

V and J are TRBV6-4 and TRBJ2-1, with 9 bases matching TRBD2. CDR3 length: 16 amino acids. Germline V gene sequence: CDR1 MRHNA, CDR2 SNTAGT. The V segment lost 6 bases and the J segment 6 bases; nucleotides outside the gene matches: 12. The CDR3 DNA follows: TGTGCCAGCAGCAAACTCGTAGCGGGGGCCTTCAATGAGCAGTTCTTC. Translating it yields CASSKLVAGAFNEQFF.

The chain joins TRBV4-2 to TRBJ1-1; D perhaps matches TRBD1 (5 bases). The CDR3 loop spans 14 amino acids. Germline V gene sequence: CDR1 LGHNA, CDR2 YNFKEQ. The V end was cut by 2 bases, the J end by 1 base, with 8 bases between. The CDR3 region has the DNA TGTGCCAGCAGCCAAACGACAGAGAACACTGAAGCTTTCTTT. This codes for CASSQTTENTEAFF.

This rearrangement joins TRBV12-5 to TRBJ2-1; D unresolved. Germline V gene data show CDR1 as LGHNT and CDR2 as FRNRAP. CDR3 length: 12 residues. Trimming left V 0 bases short and J 8 bases short, with 5 bases between. The CDR3 here is CASGLVLDEQFF. CDR3 in DNA: TGTGCTAGTGGTTTGGTATTAGATGAGCAGTTCTTC.

Of note for this clone: Germline and junction disagree at one end, which may indicate a read error. The J gene is TRBJ2-7, the V gene TRBV7-9; 7 nucleotides align to TRBD1. This CDR3 has 16 amino acids. Germline V gene data show CDR1 as SEHNR and CDR2 as FQNEAQ (reference sequence). CDR3 region: CSSSLARDSYHYEQYF. The DNA of the CDR3 is TGTTCCAGCAGCTTAGCTAGGGACAGCTACCACTACGAGCAGTACTTC.

CDR3 sequence (DNA): TGTGCCTGGAGTGTTGGTAGCGGGTCCTACAATGAGCAGTTCTTC. It encodes CAWSVGSGSYNEQFF. V gene TRBV30 combines with J gene TRBJ2-1, with 7 bases lining up with TRBD2. Germline loops: CDR1 GTSNPN, CDR2 SVGIG (reference sequence). J lost 1 base, V lost 0 bases, and 3 bases had no gene match. The CDR3 consists of 15 residues.

This clone came up once. V and J are TRBV28 and TRBJ2-7, with 7 bases aligning to TRBD1. Germline-derived CDR1 and CDR2 are MDHEN and SYDVKM. This CDR3 comprises 12 residues. V gave up 6 bases and J gave up 6 bases; unmatched junction bases: 5. The CDR3: CASRTQGFEQYF. CDR3 bases: TGTGCCAGCAGGACACAGGGGTTCGAGCAGTACTTC.

The rearrangement uses TRBV29-1 and TRBJ1-2; 10 bases line up with TRBD1. The CDR3 is made up of 15 amino acids. Germline V gene sequence: CDR1 SQVTM, CDR2 ANQGSEA. The trim removed 0 bases at V and 1 base at J, leaving 2 bases unmatched. The CDR3 nucleotides are TGCAGCGTTGAAGAGACAGGGGGCGGTAACTATGGCTACACCTTC. Translated, it gives CSVEETGGGNYGYTF.